The rows below give T cell receptor beta chains drawn from one sample of a study of T cell repertoires in cytomegalovirus infection. The antigens of these receptors remain unknown. A single record per CDR3 protein comes from TCRdb applying MiXCR to the reads. This table holds around 570,000 distinct CDR3 sequences, about 39% found once. The input for sequencing was cultured PBMCs, taken from culture after CMV antigen stimulation. The receptor source for this set is a human donor in good health (CMV status not recorded). Some clones in this sample may be carry-over from other donors' samples. Each CDR3 is given with its conserved first and last residue. D genes are given only for firm matches. A row's size may be missing; if present it is once, few, many or a size class.

D gene	V gene	J gene	clone size	CDR3 protein	CDR3 DNA
TRBD1	TRBV5-1	TRBJ2-5	-	CASSLPGTGGGGETQYF	TGCGCCAGCAGCTTGCCCGGGACAGGGGGCGGAGGGGAGACCCAGTACTTC
TRBD2	TRBV7-2	TRBJ2-5	few	CASRLAGGRETQYF	TGTGCCAGCAGACTAGCGGGGGGGCGAGAGACCCAGTACTTC
TRBD2	TRBV7-8	TRBJ2-1	-	CASSFGGRVQGKEQFF	TGTGCCAGCAGCTTTGGAGGGAGGGTCCAAGGCAAAGAGCAGTTCTTC
-	TRBV6-2/TRBV6-3	TRBJ2-7	few	CASSYTRQLPEQYF	TGTGCCAGCAGTTACACCCGCCAGTTACCCGAGCAGTACTTC
-	TRBV6-8	TRBJ1-3	few	CASMRSLGDTIYF	TGTGCCAGCATGCGTTCCCTCGGTGACACCATATATTTT
TRBD2	TRBV20-1	TRBJ2-5	-	CSAYRLAGEGGQETQYF	TGCAGTGCTTACAGACTAGCGGGAGAGGGGGGGCAGGAGACCCAGTACTTC
-	TRBV11-2	TRBJ2-1	-	CASSLDWGQRDAYNEQFF	TGTGCCAGCAGCTTAGATTGGGGGCAGCGGGACGCCTACAATGAGCAGTTCTTC
-	TRBV15	TRBJ1-2	-	CATSRGGAVGYTF	TGTGCCACCAGCAGGGGGGGGGCGGTAGGCTACACCTTC
TRBD1	TRBV29-1	TRBJ2-7	-	CSADLLQGATYEQYF	TGCAGCGCCGATCTTTTGCAGGGGGCCACCTACGAGCAGTACTTC
-	TRBV20-1	TRBJ1-1	-	CSAKLEMNTEAFF	TGCAGTGCTAAATTAGAGATGAACACTGAAGCTTTCTTT
TRBD2	TRBV20-1	TRBJ2-7	-	CSARASGSTDEQYF	TGCAGTGCTAGGGCTAGCGGGAGTACCGACGAGCAGTACTTC
-	TRBV7-9	TRBJ2-3	-	CASSSAQGGTDTQYF	TGTGCCAGCAGCTCCGCCCAGGGCGGCACAGATACGCAGTATTTT
-	TRBV12-3/TRBV12-4	TRBJ1-3	-	CASTESVGNTIYF	TGTGCCAGCACGGAGTCCGTGGGAAACACCATATATTTT
-	TRBV2	TRBJ2-1	-	CASSVERNEQFF	TGTGCCAGCAGTGTGGAGAGGAATGAGCAGTTCTTC
TRBD2	TRBV6-2/TRBV6-3	TRBJ2-1	-	CASSHSGTSYNEQFF	TGTGCCAGCAGTCATAGCGGGACGTCCTACAATGAGCAGTTCTTC
TRBD2	TRBV19	TRBJ2-5	few	CASSMGLAFQETQYF	TGTGCCAGTAGTATGGGACTAGCGTTCCAAGAGACCCAGTACTTC
-	TRBV19	TRBJ1-4	-	CASGGQSVNEKLFF	TGTGCCAGTGGAGGTCAGTCCGTCAATGAAAAACTGTTTTTT
-	TRBV6-5	TRBJ2-7	-	CASSYDGSRHEQYF	TGTGCCAGCAGTTACGACGGGTCTCGCCACGAGCAGTACTTC
-	TRBV20-1	TRBJ1-3	-	CSARSPGNTIYF	TGCAGTGCTAGGAGTCCTGGAAACACCATATATTTT
-	TRBV6-6	TRBJ2-7	-	CASRSGLYEQYF	TGTGCCAGCAGGTCTGGATTATACGAGCAGTACTTC
-	TRBV5-6	TRBJ1-1	few	CASSLIVSEAFF	TGTGCCAGCAGCTTGATTGTGTCTGAAGCTTTCTTT
-	TRBV7-2	TRBJ2-1	few	CASSSLEDWTEQFF	TGTGCCAGCAGCTCGCTAGAGGACTGGACCGAGCAGTTCTTC
-	TRBV19	TRBJ1-3	-	CASSTGTLTGTTIYF	TGTGCCAGTAGTACCGGGACACTTACTGGAACCACCATATATTTT
TRBD2	TRBV7-6	TRBJ2-5	-	CASSLGSSGSAGTQYF	TGTGCCAGCAGCTTAGGTTCTAGCGGGAGCGCAGGAACCCAGTACTTC
-	TRBV25-1	TRBJ1-4	-	CASSELYREEKLFF	TGTGCCAGCAGTGAACTTTACAGGGAGGAAAAACTGTTTTTT
TRBD2	TRBV6-1	TRBJ2-1	few	CASSSARSGSYYNEQFF	TGTGCCAGCAGTTCAGCCCGTAGCGGGAGCTACTACAATGAGCAGTTCTTC
-	TRBV7-9	TRBJ1-1	-	CASSSLATHKSVTEAFF	TGTGCCAGCAGCTCCCTAGCGACACACAAGAGTGTGACTGAAGCTTTCTTT